Described below is a single TCR beta chain sequence and its context. Sequenced by immunoSEQ multiplex PCR; TCRdb stores in-frame clones only, minus some. Of tens of thousands of clones in the sample, approximately 88% are singletons; the top ten hold around 7%. V lost 1 base to trimming and J lost 4 bases, with 14 bases between them. CDR1 and CDR2 (germline): SGHNT, YENEEA. CDR3 size: 15 residues. This sample was included in a study of T cell responses to AZD1222 COVID-19 vaccine. The sequence was obtained from an adult in good health. The genes are TRBV11-3 and TRBJ2-7; the D gene could be TRBD1 or TRBD2 (5 bases each). The specimen comprised peripheral blood, sampled on day 0 of AZD1222 vaccination. DNA of the CDR3: TGTGCCAGCAGCTTAGGGGCCGGGGCTACTTACGAGCAGTACTTC. Amino acids: CASSLGAGATYEQYF.